This is a list of T cell receptor beta chains from one sample in a study of molecular identifiers for immune sequencing clone quantification. TCRdb re-analysed the PCR reads in MiXCR, keeping a single row per CDR3 protein. The data hold about 500,000 distinct CDR3 sequences, with about a fifth observed a single time. Specimen: naive CD8+ T cells from blood, with Jurkat cell RNA spiked in. Receptors were obtained from a human donor in good health. Some libraries in this study had Jurkat cell RNA spiked in. Both conserved end residues are part of each CDR3. Fields, in order: D gene, J gene, clone size, V gene, CDR3 DNA, CDR3 protein. A D gene is named only where the DNA matches it firmly. Clone size is given for some rows only: seen once, a few or many times, or a class if the clone is expanded.

TRBD2 | TRBJ2-1 | . | TRBV10-3 | TGTGCCATCAGTGAGACTAGCGGGGACTACAATGAGCAGTTCTTC | CAISETSGDYNEQFF
. | TRBJ2-7 | many | TRBV20-1 | TGCAGTGCTAGAGTTGGGGGCCTGAGGTTGGGCGAGCAGTACTTC | CSARVGGLRLGEQYF
. | TRBJ2-1 | few | TRBV6-5 | TGTGCCAGCAGTAACCCTCGGGATGAGCAGTTCTTC | CASSNPRDEQFF
TRBD2 | TRBJ2-3 | . | TRBV19 | TGTGCCAGTCTCGGGACTAGCCAACCTGCTCCGCAGTATTTT | CASLGTSQPAPQYF
. | TRBJ2-7 | many | TRBV29-1 | TGCAGCGTCGAACCCGAGGACAGTCCCTACGAGCAGTACTTC | CSVEPEDSPYEQYF
TRBD1 | TRBJ1-2 | . | TRBV27 | TGTGCCAGCAGAGGCGGGGACAGAGGAGGCTACACCTTC | CASRGGDRGGYTF
. | TRBJ1-5 | . | TRBV28 | TGTGCCAGCAGGAGCAGACGCAACCTCAATCAGCCCCAGCATTTT | CASRSRRNLNQPQHF
. | TRBJ1-1 | many | TRBV7-2 | TGTGCCAGCACCCTAACCCCAAGGCCCGCGGAAGCTTTCTTT | CASTLTPRPAEAFF
. | TRBJ2-3 | . | TRBV19 | TGTGCCAGTAGTATAGATCTGGATGGGCCCTCCACAGATACGCAGTATTTT | CASSIDLDGPSTDTQYF
. | TRBJ1-5 | many | TRBV12-3/TRBV12-4 | TGTGCCAGCAGTTTAAGAGACAGCGACAATAGCAATCAGCCCCAGCATTTT | CASSLRDSDNSNQPQHF
TRBD1 | TRBJ2-7 | few | TRBV3-1 | TGTGCCAGCAGCCAACCAACTGACAGGGAATACGAGCAGTACTTC | CASSQPTDREYEQYF
TRBD1 | TRBJ1-4 | many | TRBV9 | TGTGCCAGCAGCGCAACTTGGGGACAGGGTGAAAAACTGTTTTTT | CASSATWGQGEKLFF